This is a list of T cell receptor beta chains from one sample in a study of identifying expanded T cells in peripheral blood. Only in-frame clones appear in the TCRdb table, and some are missing; sequencing was by immunoSEQ multiplex PCR. Of 70,000 to 100,000 clones listed, 88% are singletons. Material for sequencing was blood. The receptors derive from a person aged 18 to 75 in good health. Each CDR3 is given with its conserved first and last residue. The order of the fields is CDR3 protein, CDR3 DNA, D gene, J gene, clone size, V gene. The D gene is left open where the match is weak. Clone size, where shown, is once, few, many, or a class for clones that have expanded.

CDR3aa: CASSLGGGRTKNIQYF
CDR3nt: TGCGCCAGCAGTCTTGGGGGGGGGCGAACCAAAAACATTCAGTACTTC
d_gene: .
j_gene: TRBJ2-4
abundance: once
v_gene: TRBV4-1

CDR3aa: CASSTSHAGGGTEAFF
CDR3nt: TGCGCCAGCAGTACGTCCCACGCGGGAGGTGGGACTGAAGCTTTCTTT
d_gene: .
j_gene: TRBJ1-1
abundance: .
v_gene: TRBV5-1

CDR3aa: CASSLRRRRTEETQYF
CDR3nt: TGTGCCAGCAGTTTGCGGCGCCGTAGGACAGAAGAGACCCAGTACTTC
d_gene: .
j_gene: TRBJ2-5
abundance: .
v_gene: TRBV28

CDR3aa: CASSLTGINTEAFF
CDR3nt: TGCGCCAGCAGCTTAACCGGGATAAACACTGAAGCTTTCTTT
d_gene: .
j_gene: TRBJ1-1
abundance: .
v_gene: TRBV5-1

CDR3aa: CATSRDWPTAEKLFF
CDR3nt: TGTGCCACCAGCAGAGATTGGCCGACCGCGGAAAAACTGTTTTTT
d_gene: .
j_gene: TRBJ1-4
abundance: .
v_gene: TRBV15

CDR3aa: CASSPGPNSPLHF
CDR3nt: TGTGCCAGCTCACCCGGACCAAATTCACCCCTCCACTTT
d_gene: .
j_gene: TRBJ1-6
abundance: .
v_gene: TRBV18

CDR3aa: CASSLLGGLSSYEQYF
CDR3nt: TGTGCCAGCAGCCTGCTCGGGGGTCTAAGCTCCTACGAGCAGTACTTC
d_gene: .
j_gene: TRBJ2-7
abundance: .
v_gene: TRBV5-6

CDR3aa: CASSLVADSGETQYF
CDR3nt: TGTGCCAGCAGCTTGGTGGCGGACAGTGGAGAGACCCAGTACTTC
d_gene: .
j_gene: TRBJ2-5
abundance: many
v_gene: TRBV5-4

CDR3aa: CATSRATRSTEAFF
CDR3nt: TGTGCCACCAGCAGAGCGACCCGGAGCACTGAAGCTTTCTTT
d_gene: .
j_gene: TRBJ1-1
abundance: many
v_gene: TRBV15

CDR3aa: CASSLGRVYGNTGELFF
CDR3nt: TGCGCCAGCAGCTTGGGCAGGGTTTACGGAAACACCGGGGAGCTGTTTTTT
d_gene: .
j_gene: TRBJ2-2
abundance: .
v_gene: TRBV5-1

CDR3aa: CSVVLAAYYNEQFF
CDR3nt: TGCAGCGTTGTACTAGCGGCATACTACAATGAGCAGTTCTTC
d_gene: TRBD2
j_gene: TRBJ2-1
abundance: .
v_gene: TRBV29-1

CDR3aa: CAWSVNNEKLFF
CDR3nt: TGTGCCTGGAGTGTTAATAATGAAAAACTGTTTTTT
d_gene: .
j_gene: TRBJ1-4
abundance: .
v_gene: TRBV30

CDR3aa: CASSLSWDSTDTQYF
CDR3nt: TGTGCCAGCAGTTTATCATGGGATAGCACAGATACGCAGTATTTT
d_gene: .
j_gene: TRBJ2-3
abundance: .
v_gene: TRBV27

CDR3aa: CASSPGLDYNEQFF
CDR3nt: TGTGCCAGCAGCCCGGGACTAGATTACAATGAGCAGTTCTTC
d_gene: TRBD2
j_gene: TRBJ2-1
abundance: few
v_gene: TRBV6-1

CDR3aa: CASSLLADYYEQYF
CDR3nt: TGTGCCAGCAGTTTATTGGCGGATTACTACGAGCAGTACTTC
d_gene: .
j_gene: TRBJ2-7
abundance: .
v_gene: TRBV28

CDR3aa: CASSFGHNSREAFF
CDR3nt: TGTGCCAGCAGCTTCGGTCACAACAGCCGAGAAGCTTTCTTT
d_gene: .
j_gene: TRBJ1-1
abundance: .
v_gene: TRBV7-3

CDR3aa: CASSFMDNIQYF
CDR3nt: TGTGCCAGCAGCTTTATGGACAACATTCAGTACTTC
d_gene: .
j_gene: TRBJ2-4
abundance: .
v_gene: TRBV7-9